Following are 9 T cell receptor beta chains from one sample sequenced in a study of T cells in Graves' hyperthyroidism and ophthalmopathy. RNA transcripts gave rise to amplified TCR beta CDR3 regions. Initially, a first-round RT-PCR of the TCR CDR3 employed the HTBI primer set. TCRdb re-called the multiplex PCR reads with MiXCR, one entry per CDR3 protein. The sample records 300,000 to 450,000 distinct CDR3 sequences, around 14% being singletons. Sequencing used blood. The origin of the receptors is a woman aged 18-30 years with Graves' hyperthyroidism.

There are many counts of this clonotype. The J gene is TRBJ1-2, the V gene TRBV7-2; D not certain. The CDR3 covers 13 residues. V was shortened by 7 bases and J by 0 bases, with 9 bases between the two germline ends. Germline V CDR1 and CDR2: SGHTA, FQGNSA. The CDR3: CASKGRTNYGYTF. The DNA of the CDR3 is TGTGCCAGCAAAGGGAGGACTAACTATGGCTACACCTTC.

This clonotype was observed at least ten times. V usage is TRBV18 and J usage is TRBJ1-4; D might be TRBD1 (5 bases). Looked up from germline, CDR1 is KGHSH and CDR2 is LQKENI. This CDR3 has 14 residues. Trimming stripped 8 bases from V and 8 bases from J, with 18 bases between. CDR3: CASRSPREREKLFF. CDR3 DNA: TGTGCCAGCCGAAGTCCCAGGGAAAGGGAAAAACTGTTTTTT.

The chain recombines TRBV24-1 with TRBJ2-5; D perhaps matches TRBD1 (5 bases). Trimming cost V 4 bases and J 4 bases, with 15 bases left between them. The germline V gene has CDR1 KGHDR and CDR2 SFDVKD. The length of the CDR3 is 15 residues. The CDR3 bases are TGTGCCACCAGTGAGGTCGGCAGGGTGGGAGAGACCCAGTACTTC. Its translation: CATSEVGRVGETQYF.

CDR3 sequence reads: CASSFWGARNTGELFF. The CDR3 nucleotides are TGTGCCAGCAGCTTTTGGGGGGCAAGGAATACCGGGGAGCTGTTTTTT. The chain is built from TRBV5-6 and TRBJ2-2, with D possibly being TRBD1 or TRBD2 (6 bases each). Deletions cut 2 bases from V and 5 bases from J, with 16 bases between. This CDR3 has 16 amino acids. CDR1 and CDR2 from the germline V gene are SGHDT and YYEEEE.

The rearrangement uses TRBV28 and TRBJ2-5; TRBD1 matches at 10 bases. This CDR3 spans 17 amino acids. The germline CDR1 and CDR2 sequences are MDHEN and SYDVKM. V shed 6 bases, J shed 4 bases, and the junction held 14 bases outside the gene matches. The CDR3 DNA reads TGTGCCAGCAGCCCGACACGGGGGACAGGGGCAGGAGAGACCCAGTACTTC. Translated, it gives CASSPTRGTGAGETQYF.

This clonotype was counted ten times or more. V and J are TRBV25-1 and TRBJ2-1; 13 bases line up with TRBD2. Germline V gene sequence: CDR1 MGHDK, CDR2 SYGVNS. The CDR3 runs 15 residues. V dropped 1 base and J dropped 10; count of bases not matched to a gene: 4. Written as DNA, the CDR3 is TGTGCCAGCAGTGAATCGGGGACTAGCGGGATGGAGCAGTTCTTC. Translation gives CASSESGTSGMEQFF.

This clonotype was observed many times. This rearrangement joins TRBV7-2 to TRBJ1-3, with TRBD1 as a possible D gene (6 bases). V was shortened by 1 base and J by 2 bases, with 12 bases between the two germline ends. Germline CDR1 is SGHTA and CDR2 is FQGNSA. The CDR3 is 16 residues long. The CDR3 DNA follows: TGTGCCAGCAGCTTAGTGGGGGGGCAAACTGGAAACACCATATATTTT. Protein sequence: CASSLVGGQTGNTIYF.

The table lists this clonotype with a few counts. This chain joins TRBV5-1 and TRBJ2-2; 7 positions match TRBD1. This CDR3 has 14 amino acids. After removal of 9 bases from V and 4 bases from J, the junction contained 9 bases not matched to a gene. The germline V gene has CDR1 SGHRS and CDR2 YFSETQ. The CDR3 DNA reads as TGCGCCACAAGAGAGGGACAGAGCACCGGGGAGCTGTTTTTT. Amino acid sequence: CATREGQSTGELFF.

Regarding this clonotype: It may be a read error: a sequence one base away is much more abundant. The chain links TRBV20-1 to TRBJ2-7, with TRBD2 matching over 8 bases. The CDR3 contains 14 residues. CDR1 DFQATT and CDR2 SNEGSKA come from the germline V gene (reference sequence). Trimming took 6 bases from V and 2 from J; bases not matched to a gene: 9. The CDR3 region has the DNA TGCAGTGCGCGAGAGATCGGGGGGGCCTACGAGCAGTACTTC. This translates into CSAREIGGAYEQYF.